This T cell receptor beta chain was identified in a study of cytomegalovirus exposure and HLA in healthy donors. Study-wide results and limits: According to reports, the classifier identified cytomegalovirus status with high specificity and sensitivity. Later, an analysis found that TCR clusters from the first cohort tended to co-occur in the roughly 110 validation repertoires.

With V trimmed by 0 bases and J by 5 bases, 9 bases remained unmatched. CDR3 length: 16 amino acids. From germline, CDR1 is SGHRS and CDR2 YFSETQ. The donors were members of the approximately 120-subject validation cohort (separate from the approximately 650-subject first cohort). The assay was immunoSEQ multiplex PCR, and TCRdb's table has in-frame clones only and misses some. The sample has over 200,000 clones, 90% seen once. With respect to this clone: Its antigen is unidentified.

This clonotype was obtained from a woman between 18 and 29 years old in good health and CMV-seronegative. The V and J genes are TRBV5-1 and TRBJ2-3, with 7 bases lining up with TRBD2. The sample was PBMCs. Here the CDR3 DNA reads TGCGCCAGCAGCTTGGAAGGTGGGGGGGTAGGAGATACGCAGTATTTT. This encodes CASSLEGGGVGDTQYF.